This record concerns one T cell receptor (beta chain) sequence. This sample is part of a study of blood T cell repertoires in COVID-19. The authors' processing: Nucleated cell number was recorded as an estimate derived from reference gene primer amplification. The protocol was immunoSEQ multiplex PCR, while the TCRdb copy is restricted to in-frame clones and leaves out a portion. V, J and clone size are taken as reported in that table, and D and trimming were inferred from the DNA itself. The sample lists roughly 100,000 clones, around 84% occurring once. Germline values: CDR1 MNHNS, CDR2 SASEGT. The junction had 11 bases not matched to a gene; V was cut back by 4 bases and J by 2 bases. The CDR3 loop spans 19 amino acids.

The chain is built from TRBV6-1 and TRBJ2-3; 14 nucleotides match TRBD2. This receptor was identified in a human donor in a cohort sampled during active COVID-19. The sequenced sample consisted of peripheral blood. This CDR3 reads CASSGLAGGPGAYTDTQYF. CDR3 DNA sequence: TGTGCCAGCAGTGGACTAGCGGGAGGGCCCGGTGCTTACACAGATACGCAGTATTTT.